The TCR beta chain described here comes from a study of cytomegalovirus exposure and HLA in healthy donors. This clone was seen once. Its antigen is as yet unknown. Study-level findings and limits: Later on, an analysis found that several of the most significant clusters appeared to be linked to common viral pathogens, which included parvovirus B19. Later genetic work tied a missense DCLRE1C variant to beta-chain V and J trimming.

CDR3 size: 15 residues. The germline V gene encodes CDR1 MNHEY and CDR2 SVGAGI. The J segment lost 5 bases and the V segment lost 6 bases, leaving 8 bases of the junction unmatched. PCR primers comprised 60 Vbeta and 13 Jbeta primers. Sequencing used immunoSEQ multiplex PCR; TCRdb keeps in-frame clones, though not all of them. This sample has 75,000 to 80,000 clones, with under 80% found just once. The origin of this receptor is a man in his 60s in good health and CMV-seropositive. This chain joins TRBV6-5 and TRBJ2-5; TRBD2 aligns across 11 bases. Sequences were obtained from PBMCs. CDR3 coding DNA: TGTGCCAGCAGGATAGCGGGGGGGCCGGGTGAGACCCAGTACTTC. Translation: CASRIAGGPGETQYF.